This passage covers 18 T cell receptor beta chains from one sample sequenced in a study of T-cell reconstitution after alpha-beta-depleted transplantation in children. Overall study results and limits: The main origin of T-cell counts and diversity one year after transplant was newly produced T cells.

A library of TCRbeta sequences, prepared with unique molecular identifiers, was generated. MiXCR, applied by TCRdb to the PCR reads, yields one record per CDR3 protein. The table shows some 300,000 distinct CDR3 sequences, with 6.5% to 9% occurring only once. These receptors are not linked to any known antigen. Sample: peripheral blood, taken 360 days after TCRalphabeta/CD19-depleted stem cell transplant. The receptors stem from a female patient between 2 and 15 years old who had a stem cell transplant for Fanconi anemia, so the T cells may come from the graft donor.

In its sample, this clonotype was seen many times. The rearrangement uses TRBV4-2 and TRBJ2-7; TRBD2 agrees at 9 bases. J was trimmed by 2 bases and V by 5 bases; bases with no gene match: 10. CDR1 and CDR2 from the germline V gene are LGHNA and YNFKEQ. This CDR3 is 16 amino acids long. The CDR3 DNA is TGTGCCAGCAGCGCTGGCCTAGCGGGGACCGCCTACGAGCAGTACTTC. Encoded protein: CASSAGLAGTAYEQYF.

Only a few counts were recorded for this clonotype. V is TRBV6-5 and J is TRBJ2-4; 15 positions match TRBD2. CDR3 length: 18 residues. Germline V gene sequence: CDR1 MNHEY, CDR2 SVGAGI. J gave up 3 bases and V 2 bases, and 5 bases lay outside the gene matches. Here the CDR3 reads CASSYGLAGGWDKNIQYF. Here the CDR3 DNA reads TGTGCCAGCAGTTACGGACTAGCGGGGGGGTGGGACAAAAACATTCAGTACTTC.

This clonotype has a count of ten or more. The chain joins TRBV5-1 to TRBJ2-5; unclear D gene. V dropped 0 bases and J dropped 2 bases, with 5 bases sitting between them. Germline values: CDR1 SGHRS, CDR2 YFSETQ. The CDR3 runs 13 residues. CDR3 in DNA: TGCGCCAGCAGCTTGGGGGTGCAAGAGACCCAGTACTTC. Encoded protein: CASSLGVQETQYF.

The sample holds a few counts of this clonotype. J is TRBJ1-2 and V is TRBV6-5; TRBD1 might be the D (5 bases). Trimming removed 6 bases from V and 6 bases from J, with 8 bases in between. The germline V gene has CDR1 MNHEY and CDR2 SVGAGI. This CDR3 has 11 amino acids. Here the CDR3 reads CASRKGNGYTF. CDR3 nucleotides: TGTGCCAGCAGAAAGGGGAATGGCTACACCTTC.

This clonotype was counted many times. The rearrangement uses TRBV27 and TRBJ2-4; 7 bases agree with TRBD2. The germline gives CDR1 MNHEY, CDR2 SMNVEV (reference sequence). The CDR3 consists of 17 residues. Germline trimming cut 5 bases from V and 0 bases from J; bases unmatched to any gene: 10. The CDR3 nucleotides read TGTGCCAGCAGTGGCACCTGGCGGGGGTTAGCCAAAAACATTCAGTACTTC. As protein: CASSGTWRGLAKNIQYF.

This clonotype was seen only a few times. The chain has TRBV6-5 and TRBJ1-2; D unresolved. CDR1 MNHEY and CDR2 SVGAGI come from the germline V gene. The CDR3 extends over 17 amino acids. Deletions cut 0 bases from V and 4 bases from J, with 18 bases between. In DNA, the CDR3 is TGTGCCAGCAGTTACTCTGAAGGGATCGGACGTCCCTATGGCTACACCTTC. Protein sequence: CASSYSEGIGRPYGYTF.

This clonotype appeared many times. The chain couples TRBV29-1 to TRBJ2-5, with D possibly matching TRBD1 (5 bases). Germline V lookup: CDR1 SQVTM, CDR2 ANQGSEA. V was clipped by 5 bases and J by 2 bases, with 12 bases between them. This CDR3 has 13 amino acids. The DNA for the CDR3 is TGCAGCGTTCAAAAGGGGCCTCAAGAGACCCAGTACTTC. Translating gives CSVQKGPQETQYF.

This clonotype was found many times. The chain joins TRBV15 to TRBJ2-1; 7 bases are shared with TRBD2. V dropped 6 bases and J dropped 9; count of bases not matched to a gene: 5. The CDR3 spans 12 residues. Germline V gene sequence: CDR1 LNHNV, CDR2 YYDKDF (reference sequence). For the CDR3, the DNA is TGTGCCACCAGGAGATCTAGCGGTGAGCAGTTCTTC. Its protein product is CATRRSSGEQFF.

This clonotype was detected a few times. The chain is built from TRBV28 and TRBJ1-5; 8 bases line up with TRBD1. Unmatched junction bases numbered 9, after V lost 2 bases and J lost 6 bases. CDR3 length: 16 residues. Germline V gene lookup returns CDR1 MDHEN and CDR2 SYDVKM. CDR3 in DNA: TGTGCCAGCAGTTTACTATTTGGACAGGGCGGTCAGCCCCAGCATTTT. Translation: CASSLLFGQGGQPQHF.

In its sample, this clonotype was seen many times. This chain uses TRBV20-1 with TRBJ2-4; D not certain. Trimming took off 3 bases at V and 5 bases at J, with 5 bases between the two ends. The CDR3 loop spans 11 amino acids. Germline CDR1 reads DFQATT; CDR2 reads SNEGSKA (reference sequence). The CDR3 sequence is CSASGENIQYF. CDR3 sequence (DNA): TGCAGTGCTAGTGGGGAAAACATTCAGTACTTC.

There are many counts of this clonotype. The rearrangement joins TRBV12-3 or TRBV12-4 to TRBJ2-1; TRBD1 is a possible D gene (5 bases). There are 11 residues in the CDR3. V was pared by 4 bases and J by 14 bases, with 12 bases between. Written as DNA, the CDR3 is TGTGCCAGCAGTTCTACAGGCACGGAGTTCTTC. Encoded protein: CASSSTGTEFF.

This clonotype showed up many times. The V and J genes are TRBV5-4 and TRBJ2-2, with no clear D. The germline V gene has CDR1 SGHNT and CDR2 YYREEE (reference sequence). The CDR3 consists of 14 residues. The V gene lost 0 bases and the J gene lost 3 bases, with 6 bases spanning the gap. The CDR3 region is CASSLGVHTGELFF. Written as DNA, the CDR3 is TGTGCCAGCAGCTTGGGAGTTCACACCGGGGAGCTGTTTTTT.

V is TRBV27 and J is TRBJ1-1, with 12 positions matching TRBD1. V lost 5 bases to trimming and J lost 1 base; unmatched junction nucleotides: 8. The germline gives CDR1 MNHEY, CDR2 SMNVEV (reference sequence). The CDR3 runs 17 residues. The CDR3 coding sequence is TGTGCCAGCAGTCCGGGACAGGGGGCGCGGACGAACACTGAAGCTTTCTTT. It is translated as CASSPGQGARTNTEAFF.

This clonotype was observed a few times. Here the CDR3 reads CASSLSGAGAEAFF. The CDR3 coding sequence is TGTGCCAGCAGTTTATCGGGGGCTGGCGCTGAAGCTTTCTTT. The chain combines TRBV12-3 or TRBV12-4 with TRBJ1-1; maybe TRBD1 (6 bases). V lost 2 bases and J lost 6, with 13 bases in between. This CDR3 is built from 14 residues.

At least ten counts were recorded for this clonotype. The gene calls are TRBV5-1 and TRBJ1-2, with 9 bases fitting TRBD1. V gave up 2 bases and J gave up 6 bases; unmatched junction bases: 5. The germline V gene has CDR1 SGHRS and CDR2 YFSETQ. The CDR3 length is 14 residues. The CDR3 sequence: CASSFGTGQNGYTF. The CDR3 DNA reads TGCGCCAGCAGCTTTGGGACAGGGCAGAATGGCTACACCTTC.

In its sample, this clonotype was seen a few times. The chain's CDR3 is CASSQDPGGRYNEQFF. The CDR3 nucleotides read TGTGCCAGCAGCCAAGATCCGGGGGGGCGGTACAATGAGCAGTTCTTC. The rearrangement uses TRBV3-1 and TRBJ2-1, with 8 bases fitting TRBD2. After removal of 0 bases from V and 4 bases from J, the junction contained 5 bases not matched to a gene. The CDR3 contains 16 residues. Germline lookup yields CDR1 LGHDT and CDR2 YNNKEL (reference sequence).

V gene TRBV3-1 combines with J gene TRBJ2-1; 14 nucleotides match TRBD2. V lost 6 bases, J lost 5 bases, and 12 bases stayed unmatched. In germline, CDR1 is LGHDT, CDR2 YNNKEL (reference sequence). The CDR3 runs to 18 residues. The CDR3 protein is CASSLDLTSGGAHNEQFF. The CDR3 nucleotides read TGTGCCAGCAGTCTCGATTTGACTAGCGGGGGGGCCCACAATGAGCAGTTCTTC.

The chain recombines TRBV7-2 with TRBJ2-3, with D unresolved. The V end was cut by 1 base, the J end by 0 bases, with 8 bases between. This CDR3 contains 15 residues. CDR1 and CDR2 (germline): SGHTA, FQGNSA. In DNA, the CDR3 is TGTGCCAGCAGCTTAGACTTCCTTAGCACAGATACGCAGTATTTT. Residues: CASSLDFLSTDTQYF.